This is a list of T cell receptor beta chains from one sample in a study of T cells in Graves' hyperthyroidism and ophthalmopathy. Each CDR3 protein is one row after TCRdb ran MiXCR on the multiplex PCR reads. The sample lists roughly 750,000 distinct CDR3 sequences; around 17% were seen once. The sequenced material came from blood. These receptors originate from a man aged 18 to 35 with Graves' hyperthyroidism. The CDR3 runs from the conserved cysteine through the conserved F or W. The D gene is left open where the match is weak. Size is omitted from some rows. Given values are once, few, many or a class for expanded clones.

d_gene: NA; abundance: NA; v_gene: TRBV19; j_gene: TRBJ2-1; CDR3nt: TGTGCCAGTAGCAGACTGCAGAGCTCCTACAATGAGCAGTTCTTC; CDR3aa: CASSRLQSSYNEQFF
d_gene: NA; abundance: many; v_gene: TRBV27; j_gene: TRBJ1-1; CDR3nt: TGTGCCAGCAGTACCCCGCATAGGAAAACTGAAGCTTTCTTT; CDR3aa: CASSTPHRKTEAFF
d_gene: NA; abundance: NA; v_gene: TRBV27; j_gene: TRBJ2-5; CDR3nt: TGTGCCAGCTCCATTCTCGGCACCGTGGGAGAGACCCAGTACTTC; CDR3aa: CASSILGTVGETQYF
d_gene: TRBD1; abundance: few; v_gene: TRBV30; j_gene: TRBJ2-7; CDR3nt: TGTGCCTGGGGGACAGGGAGCGGCGAGCAGTACTTC; CDR3aa: CAWGTGSGEQYF
d_gene: TRBD1; abundance: NA; v_gene: TRBV14; j_gene: TRBJ1-2; CDR3nt: TGTGCCAGCAGCCTTCTACAGGGGAATATTCATGGCTACACCTTC; CDR3aa: CASSLLQGNIHGYTF
d_gene: TRBD2; abundance: NA; v_gene: TRBV7-8; j_gene: TRBJ2-1; CDR3nt: TGTGCCAGCAGCTTTCGGACTAGCGGGAGGGCTCAGAATGAGCAGTTCTTC; CDR3aa: CASSFRTSGRAQNEQFF
d_gene: TRBD1; abundance: NA; v_gene: TRBV19; j_gene: TRBJ1-3; CDR3nt: TGTGCCAGTCCAGACAGGGTCGGAAACACCATATATTTT; CDR3aa: CASPDRVGNTIYF
d_gene: NA; abundance: many; v_gene: TRBV20-1; j_gene: TRBJ2-3; CDR3nt: TGCAGTGCCCAAGGGGCAGGCACAGATACGCAGTATTTT; CDR3aa: CSAQGAGTDTQYF
d_gene: TRBD2; abundance: NA; v_gene: TRBV3-1; j_gene: TRBJ2-5; CDR3nt: TGTGCCAGCAGCCAAGCACTAGCGGACCAAGAGGCCCAGTACTTC; CDR3aa: CASSQALADQEAQYF
d_gene: NA; abundance: NA; v_gene: TRBV14; j_gene: TRBJ2-1; CDR3nt: TGTGCCAGCAGCCAAGATTGGTGGATTGAGCAGTTCTTC; CDR3aa: CASSQDWWIEQFF
d_gene: NA; abundance: many; v_gene: TRBV18; j_gene: TRBJ2-3; CDR3nt: TGTGCCAGCTCACCCGAACGAGTCACAGATACGCAGTATTTT; CDR3aa: CASSPERVTDTQYF
d_gene: TRBD1; abundance: many; v_gene: TRBV30; j_gene: TRBJ2-3; CDR3nt: TGTGCCTGGAGCGAAACAGGGGGCGCAGATACGCAGTATTTT; CDR3aa: CAWSETGGADTQYF
d_gene: NA; abundance: many; v_gene: TRBV3-1; j_gene: TRBJ2-1; CDR3nt: TGTGCCAGCAGCCAAGGGCCGACTGGAGAGCAGTTCTTC; CDR3aa: CASSQGPTGEQFF
d_gene: TRBD2; abundance: NA; v_gene: TRBV15; j_gene: TRBJ2-3; CDR3nt: TGTGCCACCAGCAGAGACGGACTAGAAGGAGATACGCAGTATTTT; CDR3aa: CATSRDGLEGDTQYF
d_gene: TRBD2; abundance: NA; v_gene: TRBV3-1; j_gene: TRBJ2-1; CDR3nt: TGTGCCAGCAGCCCACGGACTAGCGGGAGGTCGGCCTACAATGAGCAGTTCTTC; CDR3aa: CASSPRTSGRSAYNEQFF
d_gene: NA; abundance: few; v_gene: TRBV29-1; j_gene: TRBJ2-1; CDR3nt: TGCAGCGTTGAACAAGGTGAATACAATGGGCAGTTCTTC; CDR3aa: CSVEQGEYNGQFF
d_gene: NA; abundance: many; v_gene: TRBV2; j_gene: TRBJ1-5; CDR3nt: TGTGCCAGCAGTGAAGTAGGGGATAGCAATCAGCCCCAGCATTTT; CDR3aa: CASSEVGDSNQPQHF
d_gene: TRBD2; abundance: NA; v_gene: TRBV2; j_gene: TRBJ2-5; CDR3nt: TGTGCCAGCACGTGGAGCGGGGGAGAGGAGACCCAGTACTTC; CDR3aa: CASTWSGGEETQYF
d_gene: NA; abundance: many; v_gene: TRBV25-1; j_gene: TRBJ2-3; CDR3nt: TGTGCCAGCAGTGAATTCATTTCTAGCACAGATACGCAGTATTTT; CDR3aa: CASSEFISSTDTQYF
d_gene: NA; abundance: many; v_gene: TRBV28; j_gene: TRBJ2-7; CDR3nt: TGTGCCAGCAGTTTATTAGGGTTCTCCTACGAGCAGTACTTC; CDR3aa: CASSLLGFSYEQYF
d_gene: TRBD1; abundance: many; v_gene: TRBV7-2; j_gene: TRBJ2-3; CDR3nt: TGTGCCAGCAGCTCCTACCGGGACAGGGCTACCATACGGCAGTATTTT; CDR3aa: CASSSYRDRATIRQYF
d_gene: NA; abundance: NA; v_gene: TRBV2; j_gene: TRBJ1-6; CDR3nt: TGTGCCAGCACTAGCCAGCTTAATTCACCCCTCCACTTT; CDR3aa: CASTSQLNSPLHF
d_gene: NA; abundance: NA; v_gene: TRBV20-1; j_gene: TRBJ1-4; CDR3nt: TGCAGTGCTCAGGAGGGGGGGCAGAGAAAACTGTTTTTT; CDR3aa: CSAQEGGQRKLFF
d_gene: NA; abundance: few; v_gene: TRBV5-8; j_gene: TRBJ1-2; CDR3nt: TGTGCCAGCAGTTACGGACTCGCCCCCAACTATGGCTACACCTTC; CDR3aa: CASSYGLAPNYGYTF
d_gene: NA; abundance: NA; v_gene: TRBV7-3; j_gene: TRBJ2-3; CDR3nt: TGTGCCAGCAGCTGGGGGCACGTAGGCACAGATACGCAGTATTTT; CDR3aa: CASSWGHVGTDTQYF
d_gene: NA; abundance: many; v_gene: TRBV27; j_gene: TRBJ2-7; CDR3nt: TGTGCCAGCAGTCCGGTGGAGGGGGGACACGAGCAGTACTTC; CDR3aa: CASSPVEGGHEQYF
d_gene: TRBD2; abundance: NA; v_gene: TRBV3-1; j_gene: TRBJ2-3; CDR3nt: TGTGCCAGCAGCCTACTTACTAGCGGGAGGGGGGATACGCAGTATTTT; CDR3aa: CASSLLTSGRGDTQYF
d_gene: TRBD1; abundance: few; v_gene: TRBV2; j_gene: TRBJ2-7; CDR3nt: TGTGCCAGCAATCCCAGGACAGGGTCCTACGAGCAGTACTTC; CDR3aa: CASNPRTGSYEQYF
d_gene: NA; abundance: many; v_gene: TRBV28; j_gene: TRBJ2-1; CDR3nt: TGTGCCAGCAGTTCACCGGGCGCCGCCTCCTACAATGAGCAGTTCTTC; CDR3aa: CASSSPGAASYNEQFF
d_gene: TRBD1; abundance: many; v_gene: TRBV29-1; j_gene: TRBJ1-2; CDR3nt: TGCAGCGTTGACCTCGGGACAGGGCTGGTTGGTGGCTACACCTTC; CDR3aa: CSVDLGTGLVGGYTF
d_gene: TRBD2; abundance: few; v_gene: TRBV5-1; j_gene: TRBJ2-7; CDR3nt: TGCGCCAGCAGCGAGACTAGCTACTACGAGCAGTACTTC; CDR3aa: CASSETSYYEQYF
d_gene: TRBD1; abundance: few; v_gene: TRBV7-2; j_gene: TRBJ2-7; CDR3nt: TGTGCCAGCAGCTCCCCGGGGGGAACAGGGGGCCGCCGTGAGGAGCAGTACTTC; CDR3aa: CASSSPGGTGGRREEQYF
d_gene: NA; abundance: many; v_gene: TRBV28; j_gene: TRBJ1-2; CDR3nt: TGTGCCAGCAGGGCGGGGGGGGCTAACTATGGCTACACCTTC; CDR3aa: CASRAGGANYGYTF
d_gene: NA; abundance: few; v_gene: TRBV19; j_gene: TRBJ2-5; CDR3nt: TGTGCCAGTAGTAGCCCCTTTCCAGAGACCCAGTACTTC; CDR3aa: CASSSPFPETQYF
d_gene: TRBD1; abundance: few; v_gene: TRBV28; j_gene: TRBJ2-3; CDR3nt: TGTGCCAGCAGTTTAGGGACAGGGGAAGGGTATTTT; CDR3aa: CASSLGTGEGYF
d_gene: NA; abundance: NA; v_gene: TRBV11-2; j_gene: TRBJ1-1; CDR3nt: TGTGCCAGCAGTTTTCGAGGACTCAGACGGACTGAAGCTTTCTTT; CDR3aa: CASSFRGLRRTEAFF
d_gene: NA; abundance: many; v_gene: TRBV30; j_gene: TRBJ2-1; CDR3nt: TGTGCCTGGAGTGTAGGGCTCGTAAGCTACAATGAGCAGTTCTTC; CDR3aa: CAWSVGLVSYNEQFF
d_gene: TRBD1; abundance: NA; v_gene: TRBV7-2; j_gene: TRBJ2-6; CDR3nt: TGTGCCAGCAGCTTCTCCGGGACAGGGGGTGGTGGGGCCAACGTCCTGACTTTC; CDR3aa: CASSFSGTGGGGANVLTF
d_gene: NA; abundance: many; v_gene: TRBV28; j_gene: TRBJ2-5; CDR3nt: TGTGCCAGCAGTTTATCCCCGACTAGTTGGGAGACCCAGTACTTC; CDR3aa: CASSLSPTSWETQYF
d_gene: NA; abundance: NA; v_gene: TRBV12-3/TRBV12-4; j_gene: TRBJ2-1; CDR3nt: TGTGCCAGCAGTCTTGACCAGAATGAGCAGTTCTTC; CDR3aa: CASSLDQNEQFF
d_gene: NA; abundance: NA; v_gene: TRBV28; j_gene: TRBJ2-1; CDR3nt: TGTGCCAGCACCCCTAGGGGGAGGGGAAACAATGAGCAGTTCTTC; CDR3aa: CASTPRGRGNNEQFF
d_gene: NA; abundance: NA; v_gene: TRBV7-9; j_gene: TRBJ2-6; CDR3nt: TGTGCCAGCAGCTTAGCGCACCTGTTAAGCTCTGGGGCCAACGTCCTGACTTTC; CDR3aa: CASSLAHLLSSGANVLTF
d_gene: TRBD2; abundance: few; v_gene: TRBV20-1; j_gene: TRBJ2-7; CDR3nt: TGCAGTGCCAGACTAGCGGGAGTTGCCGAGCAGTACTTC; CDR3aa: CSARLAGVAEQYF
d_gene: NA; abundance: many; v_gene: TRBV20-1; j_gene: TRBJ2-3; CDR3nt: TGCAGTGCCTCCTGGGGACAACCCACAGATACGCAGTATTTT; CDR3aa: CSASWGQPTDTQYF
d_gene: NA; abundance: many; v_gene: TRBV28; j_gene: TRBJ2-3; CDR3nt: TGTGCCAGCAGTTTCGGCGGCCCAGATACGCAGTATTTT; CDR3aa: CASSFGGPDTQYF
d_gene: NA; abundance: many; v_gene: TRBV7-2; j_gene: TRBJ2-7; CDR3nt: TGTGCCAGCAGCTTAGAGGGGATTTTTGGGCAGTACTTC; CDR3aa: CASSLEGIFGQYF